The 26 T cell receptor beta chains in this list originate from one sample, sequenced in a study of T cells in Graves' hyperthyroidism and ophthalmopathy. Amplification targeted TCR beta CDR3 regions from RNA transcripts. HTBI primers were the set used in a first-round RT-PCR of the TCR CDR3. TCRdb reprocessed the multiplex PCR reads via MiXCR and lists one record per CDR3 protein. The data show roughly 380,000 distinct CDR3 sequences, with about a fifth seen just once and 3% to 4% held by the top ten. What was sequenced was blood. These receptors all stem from a woman between 18 and 30 years old with Graves' hyperthyroidism.

The sample holds many counts of this clonotype. The rearrangement joins TRBV6-7 to TRBJ1-5; 10 bases are a match to TRBD1. TRBV6-7 is recorded as an ORF, its role being uncertain. J gave up 6 bases and V 4 bases, and 12 bases lay outside the gene matches. This CDR3 has 17 residues. This CDR3 is CASSWGGTGEISQPQHF. The CDR3 coding sequence is TGTGCCAGCAGTTGGGGGGGGACAGGGGAAATATCTCAGCCCCAGCATTTT.

This clonotype was seen repeatedly, ten times or more. V and J are TRBV30 and TRBJ2-6; D is possibly TRBD1 (6 bases). Per the germline V gene, CDR1 is GTSNPN and CDR2 is SVGIG (reference sequence). CDR3 size: 16 residues. V dropped 4 bases and J dropped 0 bases, with 13 bases sitting between them. CDR3: CAWTGARLSGANVLTF. The CDR3 region has the DNA TGTGCCTGGACAGGGGCCCGCCTCTCTGGGGCCAACGTCCTGACTTTC.

This clonotype has only a few counts. The rearrangement joins TRBV6-1 to TRBJ1-6; D remains unclear. Germline loops: CDR1 MNHNS, CDR2 SASEGT. This CDR3 region has 15 residues. With 4 bases removed from V and 7 bases from J, the gap between germline ends came to 14 bases. This CDR3 reads CASSARGIGNSPLHF. The CDR3 nucleotides read TGTGCCAGCAGTGCAAGAGGGATTGGGAATTCACCCCTCCACTTT.

The sample holds many counts of this clonotype. The V gene is TRBV9, the J gene TRBJ2-7; D remains unclear. V was cut by 0 bases and J by 0 bases, with 10 bases left in between. Germline V lookup: CDR1 SGDLS, CDR2 YYNGEE. There are 15 residues in the CDR3. CDR3 sequence: CASSVGSGRSYEQYF. CDR3 DNA sequence: TGTGCCAGCAGCGTAGGGTCAGGCCGCTCCTACGAGCAGTACTTC.

The sample holds many counts of this clonotype. This sequence joins TRBV12-3 or TRBV12-4 and TRBJ1-1, with D hard to call. V dropped 4 bases and J dropped 0 bases, with 6 bases sitting between them. CDR3 length equals 13 residues. The CDR3: CASSWRMNTEAFF. The CDR3 nucleotides read TGTGCCAGCAGTTGGAGGATGAACACTGAAGCTTTCTTT.

CDR3 loop: CASSLPLDTEQYF. The CDR3 region has the DNA TGTGCCAGCAGCCTACCCCTGGACACCGAGCAGTACTTC. The chain uses TRBV13 and TRBJ2-7; D is possibly TRBD1 (5 bases). In germline, CDR1 is PRHDT, CDR2 FYEKMQ (reference sequence). CDR3 length: 13 amino acids. V was cut by 5 bases and J by 6 bases, with 14 bases left in between.

This clonotype occurred many times. The CDR3 sequence is CAYPGFLAGGRADTQYF. The CDR3 DNA sequence: TGTGCCTACCCGGGATTTCTAGCGGGGGGGCGGGCAGATACGCAGTATTTT. The gene calls are TRBV2 and TRBJ2-3; 12 bases match TRBD2. J gave up 4 bases and V 11 bases, and 16 bases lay outside the gene matches. Germline V CDR1 and CDR2: SNHLY, FYNNEI. The CDR3 runs 17 residues.

This clonotype was detected many times. The chain carries TRBV7-9 and TRBJ1-2; D remains ambiguous. Germline values: CDR1 SEHNR, CDR2 FQNEAQ (reference sequence). This CDR3 spans 14 amino acids. V lost 1 base and J lost 8, with 14 bases in between. The CDR3 coding sequence is TGTGCCAGCAGCTTAGGGACGGGCGAGCGCGGCTACACCTTC. Translation: CASSLGTGERGYTF. The whole variable domain, remainder taken from reference TRBV7-9 and TRBJ1-2, is DTGVSQNPRHKITKRGQNVTFRCDPISEHNRLYWYRQTLGQGPEFLTYFQNEAQLEKSRLLSDRFSAERPKGSFSTLEIQRTEQGDSAMYLCASSLGTGERGYTFGSGTRLTVV.

This clonotype was found many times. The chain recombines TRBV12-3 or TRBV12-4 with TRBJ2-7, with TRBD1 as a possible D gene (8 bases). The CDR3 has 14 amino acids. V shed 1 base and J shed 6 bases, with 13 bases lying between them. CDR3 region: CASSLGTGRGEQYF. The CDR3 DNA reads as TGTGCCAGCAGTTTAGGGACAGGGAGGGGCGAGCAGTACTTC.

This clonotype has at least ten counts. This CDR3 reads CSDHEWGNQPQHF. The CDR3, as DNA: TGCAGTGACCACGAGTGGGGCAATCAGCCCCAGCATTTT. The chain carries TRBV20-1 and TRBJ1-5; no reliable D call. This CDR3 has 13 residues. Germline CDR1 is DFQATT and CDR2 is SNEGSKA (reference sequence). V lost 7 bases and J lost 2, with 12 bases in between.

The sample holds many counts of this clonotype. The chain joins TRBV6-1 to TRBJ2-7; 9 bases align to TRBD2. This CDR3 has 14 amino acids. The junction had 7 bases not matched to a gene; V was cut back by 6 bases and J by 4 bases. Germline CDR1 and CDR2: MNHNS and SASEGT. The CDR3 DNA reads as TGTGCCAGCAGGGCAGCGGGGGGCCTATACGAGCAGTACTTC. It specifies CASRAAGGLYEQYF.

This clonotype was seen at least ten times. The V call is TRBV24-1, the J call TRBJ1-1; maybe TRBD1 (5 bases). The CDR3 runs to 15 residues. The germline CDR1 and CDR2 sequences are KGHDR and SFDVKD. Trimming took 4 bases from V and 3 from J, leaving 14 bases between them. The CDR3 DNA is TGTGCCACCAGTGACAACAGGAGAGGCGACACTGAAGCTTTCTTT. Protein sequence: CATSDNRRGDTEAFF.

For this clonotype: The junction differs from germline at one of its ends, possibly a read error. The rearrangement uses TRBV12-3 or TRBV12-4 and TRBJ1-1; unclear D gene. This CDR3 region has 13 residues. CDR3 coding DNA: TGTGCCACCACTGAAGCGCTGAACACTGATGCTTTCTTT. Protein product: CATTEALNTDAFF.

This clonotype was counted a few times. The rearrangement links TRBV6-1 to TRBJ1-3; TRBD1 aligns across 8 bases. This CDR3 comprises 15 residues. After removal of 6 bases from V and 4 bases from J, the junction contained 8 bases not matched to a gene. The germline V gene has CDR1 MNHNS and CDR2 SASEGT. The CDR3 is CASSLQGAIGNTIYF. The CDR3 DNA reads as TGTGCCAGCAGCCTTCAGGGGGCGATAGGAAACACCATATATTTT.

Many counts were recorded for this clonotype. The chain uses TRBV20-1 and TRBJ1-1; 9 nucleotides match TRBD1. CDR1 is DFQATT, CDR2 SNEGSKA, per germline (reference sequence). This CDR3 is 15 amino acids long. J gave up 6 bases and V 7 bases, and 15 bases lay outside the gene matches. CDR3 DNA sequence: TGCAGTGTCCCCTCCTTCACGGGACAGGGCTCTGAAGCTTTCTTT. This sequence encodes CSVPSFTGQGSEAFF.

The rearrangement joins TRBV11-1 to TRBJ2-2, with 7 positions matching TRBD1. With V trimmed by 7 bases and J by 4 bases, 6 bases remained unmatched. This CDR3 is built from 14 residues. Per the germline V gene, CDR1 is SGHAT and CDR2 is FQDESV (reference sequence). CDR3 bases: TGTGCCAGCACCACGGCAGGGGGCACCGGGGAGCTGTTTTTT. Amino acids: CASTTAGGTGELFF.

This clonotype has ten or more counts. J is TRBJ2-7 and V is TRBV30; D unresolved. The V and J ends lost 5 bases and 7 bases respectively, with 12 bases between them. This CDR3 has 11 residues. Germline-derived CDR1 and CDR2 are GTSNPN and SVGIG (reference sequence). CDR3 residues: CAWSLLREQYF. CDR3 in DNA: TGTGCCTGGTCTCTATTACGGGAGCAGTACTTC. Full variable domain (remainder filled in from reference TRBV30 and TRBJ2-7): SQTIHQWPATLVQPVGSPLSLECTVEGTSNPNLYWYRQAAGRGLQLLFYSVGIGQISSEVPQNLSASRPQDRQFILSSKKLLLSDSGFYLCAWSLLREQYFGPGTRLTVT.

V gene TRBV6-2 or TRBV6-3 combines with J gene TRBJ2-5, with 13 bases matching TRBD2. Germline lookup yields CDR1 MNHEY and CDR2 SVGEGT. CDR3 length: 18 amino acids. The ends lost 6 bases at V and 2 bases at J; junction bases unmatched: 12. CDR3 in amino acids: CASRWGLAGLVGQETQYF. CDR3 nucleotide sequence: TGTGCCAGCAGATGGGGACTAGCGGGGCTCGTGGGGCAAGAGACCCAGTACTTC.

This clonotype occurred many times. The chain employs TRBV3-1 and TRBJ2-7; D unresolved. With 2 bases removed from V and 7 bases from J, the gap between germline ends came to 6 bases. The CDR3 loop spans 11 amino acids. Germline loops: CDR1 LGHDT, CDR2 YNNKEL (reference sequence). DNA for the CDR3: TGTGCCAGCAGCCAAACGACGGAGCAGTACTTC. This sequence encodes CASSQTTEQYF.

Remarks on this clonotype: This could be a read error, since a much larger clone is one nucleotide away. V gene TRBV20-1 combines with J gene TRBJ1-5, with D possibly matching TRBD1 (6 bases). The CDR3 is made up of 15 amino acids. Germline V gene sequence: CDR1 DFQATT, CDR2 SNEGSKA (reference sequence). CDR3 protein: CSASGQGHSNQPQDF. DNA of the CDR3: TGCAGTGCTAGCGGTCAGGGACATAGCAATCAGCCCCAGGATTTT.

The chain is built from TRBV5-1 and TRBJ2-7; TRBD2 is a possible D gene (5 bases). Germline V gene sequence: CDR1 SGHRS, CDR2 YFSETQ. The germline V and J ends were trimmed by 5 bases and 1 base, with 13 bases remaining between them. The CDR3 sequence is 14 residues long. CDR3 loop: CASRIERGSYEQYF. DNA of the CDR3: TGCGCCAGCAGGATAGAACGGGGATCCTACGAGCAGTACTTC.

This clonotype was detected ten times or more. The rearrangement links TRBV7-3 to TRBJ1-1; D is possibly TRBD1 (6 bases). The CDR3 consists of 14 residues. The V and J ends lost 1 base and 5 bases respectively, with 11 bases between them. The germline V gene encodes CDR1 SGHTA and CDR2 FQGTGA. In DNA, the CDR3 is TGTGCCAGCAGCTTAAAAGGGGGATTAACTGAAGCTTTCTTT. It translates to CASSLKGGLTEAFF.

This clonotype was counted many times. The gene calls are TRBV12-3 or TRBV12-4 and TRBJ1-1; 7 nucleotides align to TRBD1. CDR3 size: 13 residues. V trimming: 1 base; J trimming: 12 bases; junction bases outside the gene matches: 8. In nucleotides, the CDR3 is TGTGCCAGCAGTTTAGGGGGGGACAGTTTGTCTTTCTTT. It codes for CASSLGGDSLSFF.

This clonotype was recorded many times. The genes are TRBV9 and TRBJ1-5, with a weak D call TRBD1 (6 bases). Trimming cost V 3 bases and J 3 bases, with 10 bases left between them. Germline V gene lookup returns CDR1 SGDLS and CDR2 YYNGEE. The CDR3 loop spans 14 amino acids. CDR3 residues: CASSEGDINQPQHF. The CDR3 DNA sequence: TGTGCCAGCAGCGAGGGGGACATCAATCAGCCCCAGCATTTT.

This clonotype was observed at least ten times. The chain joins TRBV2 to TRBJ1-1, with TRBD1 matching 9 bases. The CDR3 loop spans 14 amino acids. V shed 6 bases, J shed 1 base, and the junction held 3 bases outside the gene matches. Germline V lookup: CDR1 SNHLY, CDR2 FYNNEI. The CDR3 spells CASRWGQGNTEAFF. CDR3 nucleotide sequence: TGTGCCAGCAGATGGGGACAGGGGAACACTGAAGCTTTCTTT.

There are many counts of this clonotype. The CDR3 reads CASSFDDGQPQHF. As DNA, the CDR3 is TGTGCCAGCAGTTTCGACGACGGGCAGCCCCAGCATTTT. The chain is built from TRBV12-3 or TRBV12-4 and TRBJ1-5; no definite D call. This CDR3 is 13 amino acids long. Trimming pared 3 bases from V and 7 bases from J, leaving 10 bases between.